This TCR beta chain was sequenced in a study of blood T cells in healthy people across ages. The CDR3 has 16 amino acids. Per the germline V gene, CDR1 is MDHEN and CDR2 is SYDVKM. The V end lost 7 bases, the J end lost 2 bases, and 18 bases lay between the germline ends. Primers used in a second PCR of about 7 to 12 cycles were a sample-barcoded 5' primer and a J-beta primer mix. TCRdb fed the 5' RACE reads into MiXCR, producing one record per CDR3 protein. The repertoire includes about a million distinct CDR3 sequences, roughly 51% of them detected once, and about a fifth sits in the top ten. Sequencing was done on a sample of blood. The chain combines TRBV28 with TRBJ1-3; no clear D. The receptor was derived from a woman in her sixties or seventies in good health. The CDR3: CASTIYGRRAGNTIYF. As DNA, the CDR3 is TGTGCCAGCACCATCTACGGACGGAGAGCTGGAAACACCATATATTTT.